This T cell receptor beta chain was documented in a study of cytomegalovirus exposure and HLA in healthy donors. Study results and caveats: Researchers reported in a later analysis that common viral pathogens appeared linked to several top clusters. V segments that were indistinguishable, TRBV6-2 and TRBV6-3 among them, were omitted from analysis.

The CDR3 length is 13 residues. Trimming left V 2 bases short and J 4 bases short, with 8 bases between. CDR1 is MDHEN, CDR2 SYDVKM, per germline. With regard to this clone: Its antigen is still unknown.

PCR amplification relied on 60 Vbeta primers (plus 13 Jbeta primers). The table came from immunoSEQ multiplex PCR; TCRdb's copy has only in-frame clones and leaves some out. The sample has 160,000 or so clones, roughly 80% seen once. The sequence came from a woman in her 50s in good health and CMV-seronegative. Sequencing was carried out using PBMCs. The chain has TRBV28 and TRBJ1-2; D perhaps matches TRBD1 (6 bases). The CDR3 coding sequence is TGTGCCAGCAGTTTAAGGGGGATCTATGGCTACACCTTC. Its translation: CASSLRGIYGYTF.